This T cell receptor beta chain came from a study of CD8 T cells in Susac syndrome. The J segment lost 10 bases and the V segment lost 3 bases, leaving 8 bases of the junction unmatched. CDR1 is LNHDA, CDR2 SQIVND, per germline (reference sequence). CDR3 size: 15 residues. RNA totalling about 0.45 to 1 ug underwent reverse transcription with random hexamers. TCRdb ran MiXCR on the immunoSEQ multiplex PCR reads and lists one entry per CDR3 protein. This sample yields about 200,000 distinct CDR3 sequences, of which around 93% are seen a single time; around 0.08% belongs to the top ten. Concerning this clonotype itself: Its target is unknown.

The study, taken as a whole, reports: As the study acknowledged, the number of individuals who were part of its TCR sequencing and HLA analysis was relatively small.

Material for sequencing was CD4+ T cells from PBMCs. The rearrangement joins TRBV19 to TRBJ1-6; TRBD1 matches at 8 bases. The receptor was derived from a human donor with multiple sclerosis. CDR3 sequence (DNA): TGTGCCAGTAGTATTGACAGGGGAGGAGGATCACCCCTCCACTTT. This translates into CASSIDRGGGSPLHF. Filled out from reference TRBV19 and TRBJ1-6, the complete variable domain reads DGGITQSPKYLFRKEGQNVTLSCEQNLNHDAMYWYRQDPGQGLRLIYYSQIVNDFQKGDIAEGYSVSREKKESFPLTVTSAQKNPTAFYLCASSIDRGGGSPLHFGNGTRLTVT.